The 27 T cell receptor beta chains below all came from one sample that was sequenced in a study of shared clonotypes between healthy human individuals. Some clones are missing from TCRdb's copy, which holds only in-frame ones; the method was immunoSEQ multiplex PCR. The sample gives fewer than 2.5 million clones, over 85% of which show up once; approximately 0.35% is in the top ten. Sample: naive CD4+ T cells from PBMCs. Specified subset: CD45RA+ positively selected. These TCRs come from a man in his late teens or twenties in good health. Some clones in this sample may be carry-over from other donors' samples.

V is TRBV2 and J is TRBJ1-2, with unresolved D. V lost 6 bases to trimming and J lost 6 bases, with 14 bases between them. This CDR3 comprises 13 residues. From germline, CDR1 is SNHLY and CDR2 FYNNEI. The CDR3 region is CASSRTADHGYTF. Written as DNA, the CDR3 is TGTGCCAGCAGCCGGACGGCCGACCATGGCTACACCTTC.

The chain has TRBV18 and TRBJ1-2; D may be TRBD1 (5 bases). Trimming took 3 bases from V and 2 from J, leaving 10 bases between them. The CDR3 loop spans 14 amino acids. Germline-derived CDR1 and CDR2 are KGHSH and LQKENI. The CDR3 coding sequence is TGTGCCAGCTCACCTCTGGGACGGAACTATGGCTACACCTTC. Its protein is CASSPLGRNYGYTF.

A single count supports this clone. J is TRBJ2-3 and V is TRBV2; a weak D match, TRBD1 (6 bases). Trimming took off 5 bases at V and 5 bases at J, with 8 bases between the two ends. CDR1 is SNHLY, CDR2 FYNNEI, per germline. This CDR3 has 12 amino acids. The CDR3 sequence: CASSLDRDTQYF. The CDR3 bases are TGTGCCAGCAGTCTGGACAGAGATACGCAGTATTTT. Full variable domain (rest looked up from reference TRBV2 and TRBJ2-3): EPEVTQTPSHQVTQMGQEVILRCVPISNHLYFYWYRQILGQKVEFLVSFYNNEISEKSEIFDDQFSVERPDGSNFTLKIRSTKLEDSAMYFCASSLDRDTQYFGPGTRLTVL.

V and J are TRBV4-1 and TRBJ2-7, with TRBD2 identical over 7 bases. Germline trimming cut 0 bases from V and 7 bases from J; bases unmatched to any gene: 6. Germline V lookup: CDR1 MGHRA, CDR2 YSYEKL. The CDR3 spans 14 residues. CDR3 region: CASSQDWNGREQYF. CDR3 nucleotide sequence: TGCGCCAGCAGCCAAGATTGGAACGGGAGGGAGCAGTACTTC.

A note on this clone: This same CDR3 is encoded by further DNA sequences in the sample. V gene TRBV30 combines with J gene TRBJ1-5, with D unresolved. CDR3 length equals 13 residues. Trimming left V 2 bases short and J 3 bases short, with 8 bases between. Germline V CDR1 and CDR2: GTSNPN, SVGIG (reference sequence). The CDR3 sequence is CAWSRRDNQPQHF. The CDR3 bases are TGTGCCTGGAGTCGACGGGACAATCAGCCCCAGCATTTT. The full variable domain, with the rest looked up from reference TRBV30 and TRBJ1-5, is SQTIHQWPATLVQPVGSPLSLECTVEGTSNPNLYWYRQAAGRGLQLLFYSVGIGQISSEVPQNLSASRPQDRQFILSSKKLLLSDSGFYLCAWSRRDNQPQHFGDGTRLSIL.

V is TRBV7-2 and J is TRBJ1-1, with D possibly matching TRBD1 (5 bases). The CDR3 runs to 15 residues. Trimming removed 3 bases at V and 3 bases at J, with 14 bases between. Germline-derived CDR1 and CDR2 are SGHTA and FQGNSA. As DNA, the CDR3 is TGTGCCAGCAGCTTGGCAGGGTTACCCCACACTGAAGCTTTCTTT. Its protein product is CASSLAGLPHTEAFF. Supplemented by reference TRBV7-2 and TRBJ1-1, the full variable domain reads GAGVSQSPSNKVTEKGKDVELRCDPISGHTALYWYRQSLGQGLEFLIYFQGNSAPDKSGLPSDRFSAERTGGSVSTLTIQRTQQEDSAVYLCASSLAGLPHTEAFFGQGTRLTVV.

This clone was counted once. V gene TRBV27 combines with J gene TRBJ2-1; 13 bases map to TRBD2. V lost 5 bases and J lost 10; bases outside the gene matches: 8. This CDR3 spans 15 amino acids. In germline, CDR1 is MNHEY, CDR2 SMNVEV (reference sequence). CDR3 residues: CASSTGLAGLGEQFF. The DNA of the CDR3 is TGTGCCAGCAGTACGGGACTAGCGGGACTCGGGGAGCAGTTCTTC.

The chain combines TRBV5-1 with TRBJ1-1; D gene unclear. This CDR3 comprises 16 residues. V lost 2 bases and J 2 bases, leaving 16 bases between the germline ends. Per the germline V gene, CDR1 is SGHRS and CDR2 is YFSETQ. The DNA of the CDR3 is TGCGCCAGCAGCTTTGGCAGGAGTACCTTAAACACTGAAGCTTTCTTT. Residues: CASSFGRSTLNTEAFF.

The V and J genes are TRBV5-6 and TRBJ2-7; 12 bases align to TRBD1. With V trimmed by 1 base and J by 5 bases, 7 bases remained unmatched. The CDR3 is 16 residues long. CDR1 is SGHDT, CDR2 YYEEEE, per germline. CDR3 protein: CASSLLGTGGQDEQYF. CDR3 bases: TGTGCCAGCAGCTTGCTAGGGACAGGGGGCCAGGACGAGCAGTACTTC.

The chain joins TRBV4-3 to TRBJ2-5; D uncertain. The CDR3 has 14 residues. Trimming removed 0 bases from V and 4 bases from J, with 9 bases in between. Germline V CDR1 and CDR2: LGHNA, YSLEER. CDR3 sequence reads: CASSQEYASETQYF. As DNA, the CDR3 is TGCGCCAGCAGCCAAGAATACGCTTCAGAGACCCAGTACTTC.

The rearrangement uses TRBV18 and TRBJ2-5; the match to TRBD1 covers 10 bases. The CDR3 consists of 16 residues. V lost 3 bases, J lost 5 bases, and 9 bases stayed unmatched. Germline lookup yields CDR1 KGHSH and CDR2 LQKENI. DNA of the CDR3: TGTGCCAGCTCACCGAGAGGACAGGGGGACAGGGAGACCCAGTACTTC. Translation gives CASSPRGQGDRETQYF.

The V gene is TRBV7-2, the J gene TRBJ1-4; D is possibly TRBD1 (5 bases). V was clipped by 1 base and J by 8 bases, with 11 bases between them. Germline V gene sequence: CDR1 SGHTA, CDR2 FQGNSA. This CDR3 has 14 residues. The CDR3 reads CASSLERGVEKLFF. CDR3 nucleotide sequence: TGTGCCAGCAGCTTAGAACGGGGCGTGGAAAAACTGTTTTTT.

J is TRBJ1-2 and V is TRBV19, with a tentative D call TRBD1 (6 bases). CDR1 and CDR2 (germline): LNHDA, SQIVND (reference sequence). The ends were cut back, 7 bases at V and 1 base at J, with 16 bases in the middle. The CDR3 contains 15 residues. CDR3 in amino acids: CASKGVEGGNYGYTF. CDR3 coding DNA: TGTGCCAGTAAGGGGGTGGAAGGGGGTAACTATGGCTACACCTTC.

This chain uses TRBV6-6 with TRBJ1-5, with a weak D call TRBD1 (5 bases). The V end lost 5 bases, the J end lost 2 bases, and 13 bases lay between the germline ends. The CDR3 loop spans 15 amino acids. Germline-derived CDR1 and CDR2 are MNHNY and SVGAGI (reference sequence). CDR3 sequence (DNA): TGTGCCAGCAGTCCCCCGGAGGGGCGCAATCAGCCCCAGCATTTT. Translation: CASSPPEGRNQPQHF.

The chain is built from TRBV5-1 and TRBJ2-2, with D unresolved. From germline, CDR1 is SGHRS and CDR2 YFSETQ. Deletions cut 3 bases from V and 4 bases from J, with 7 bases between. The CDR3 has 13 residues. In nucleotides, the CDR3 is TGCGCCAGCAGCTCCCAGCCCACCGGGGAGCTGTTTTTT. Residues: CASSSQPTGELFF.

CDR3 loop: CASSLPQGASTDTQYF. The CDR3 bases are TGCGCCAGCAGCTTACCCCAGGGGGCGAGCACAGATACGCAGTATTTT. The chain is built from TRBV5-1 and TRBJ2-3; TRBD1 matches at 8 bases. The CDR3 has 16 residues. The V gene's germline CDR1 is SGHRS and CDR2 YFSETQ. After removal of 2 bases from V and 0 bases from J, the junction contained 5 bases not matched to a gene.

Here the CDR3 DNA reads TGCGCCAGCAGCCAAGCGGGGCTGAATGAAAAACTGTTTTTT. Its protein product is CASSQAGLNEKLFF. This chain uses TRBV4-1 with TRBJ1-4; possibly TRBD1 for D (5 bases). With 1 base removed from V and 5 bases from J, the gap between germline ends came to 8 bases. The CDR3 has 14 residues. Germline values: CDR1 MGHRA, CDR2 YSYEKL.

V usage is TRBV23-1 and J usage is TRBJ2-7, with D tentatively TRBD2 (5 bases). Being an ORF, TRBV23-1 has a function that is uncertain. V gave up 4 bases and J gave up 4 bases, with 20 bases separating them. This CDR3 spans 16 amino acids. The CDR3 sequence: CASSLEGPPCEYEQYF. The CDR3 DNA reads TGCGCCAGCAGTCTCGAGGGCCCCCCGTGTGAATACGAGCAGTACTTC.

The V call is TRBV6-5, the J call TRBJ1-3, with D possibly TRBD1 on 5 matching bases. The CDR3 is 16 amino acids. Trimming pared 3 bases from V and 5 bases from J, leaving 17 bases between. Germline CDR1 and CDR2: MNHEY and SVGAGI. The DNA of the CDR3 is TGTGCCAGCAGTTATGGAAGCCGCGGGACCCGAAACACCATATATTTT. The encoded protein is CASSYGSRGTRNTIYF.

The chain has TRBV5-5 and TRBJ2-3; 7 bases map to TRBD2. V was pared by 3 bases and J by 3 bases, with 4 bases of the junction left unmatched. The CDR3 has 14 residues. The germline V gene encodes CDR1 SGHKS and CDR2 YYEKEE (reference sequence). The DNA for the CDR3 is TGTGCCAGCAGCTATTGGGAGGGGACAGATACGCAGTATTTT. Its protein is CASSYWEGTDTQYF.

The CDR3 nucleotides are TGTGCCAGCAGCCCTCAACAGGGAAACTATGGCTACACCTTC. This translates into CASSPQQGNYGYTF. V gene TRBV7-9 combines with J gene TRBJ1-2; a possible D gene is TRBD1 (6 bases). The CDR3 consists of 14 residues. Trimming stripped 5 bases from V and 2 bases from J, with 12 bases between. Per the germline V gene, CDR1 is SEHNR and CDR2 is FQNEAQ (reference sequence).

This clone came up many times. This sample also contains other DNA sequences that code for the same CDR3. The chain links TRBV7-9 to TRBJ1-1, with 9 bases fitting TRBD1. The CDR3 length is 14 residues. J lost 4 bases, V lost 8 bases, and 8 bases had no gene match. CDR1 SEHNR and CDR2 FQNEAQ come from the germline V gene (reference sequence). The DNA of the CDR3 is TGTGCCAGCCAGTTAACAGGGGGCATCACTGAAGCTTTCTTT. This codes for CASQLTGGITEAFF.

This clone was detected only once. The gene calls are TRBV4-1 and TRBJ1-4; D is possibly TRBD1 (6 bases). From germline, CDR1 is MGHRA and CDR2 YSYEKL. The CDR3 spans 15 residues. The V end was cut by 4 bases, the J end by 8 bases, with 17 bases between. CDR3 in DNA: TGCGCCAGCAGCCTGCAGGGGTGGGGAGAAGAAAAACTGTTTTTT. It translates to CASSLQGWGEEKLFF.

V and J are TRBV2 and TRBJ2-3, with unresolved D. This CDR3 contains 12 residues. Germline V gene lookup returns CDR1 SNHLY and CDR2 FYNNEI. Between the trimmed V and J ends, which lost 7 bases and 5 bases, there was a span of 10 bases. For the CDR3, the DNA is TGTGCCAGCATGAACCGATTAGATACGCAGTATTTT. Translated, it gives CASMNRLDTQYF. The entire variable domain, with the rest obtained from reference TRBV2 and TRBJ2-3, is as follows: EPEVTQTPSHQVTQMGQEVILRCVPISNHLYFYWYRQILGQKVEFLVSFYNNEISEKSEIFDDQFSVERPDGSNFTLKIRSTKLEDSAMYFCASMNRLDTQYFGPGTRLTVL.

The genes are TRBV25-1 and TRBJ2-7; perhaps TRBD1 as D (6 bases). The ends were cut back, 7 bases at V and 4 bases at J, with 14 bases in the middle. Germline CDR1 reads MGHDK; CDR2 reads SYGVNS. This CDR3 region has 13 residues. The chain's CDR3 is CASTRAQGYEQYF. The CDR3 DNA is TGTGCCAGCACCAGAGCACAGGGTTACGAGCAGTACTTC.

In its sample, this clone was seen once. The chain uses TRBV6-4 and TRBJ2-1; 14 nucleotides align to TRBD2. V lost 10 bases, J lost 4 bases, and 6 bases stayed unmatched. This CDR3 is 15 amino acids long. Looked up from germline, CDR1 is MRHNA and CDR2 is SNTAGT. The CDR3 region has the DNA TGTGCCACCAGACTAGCGGGAGGGTCTTACAATGAGCAGTTCTTC. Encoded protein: CATRLAGGSYNEQFF.

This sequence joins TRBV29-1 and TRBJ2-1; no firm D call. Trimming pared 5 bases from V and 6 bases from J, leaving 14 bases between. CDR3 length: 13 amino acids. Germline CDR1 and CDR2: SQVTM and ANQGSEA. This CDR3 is CSVISQTGNEQFF. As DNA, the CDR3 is TGCAGCGTTATCAGCCAGACTGGCAATGAGCAGTTCTTC.